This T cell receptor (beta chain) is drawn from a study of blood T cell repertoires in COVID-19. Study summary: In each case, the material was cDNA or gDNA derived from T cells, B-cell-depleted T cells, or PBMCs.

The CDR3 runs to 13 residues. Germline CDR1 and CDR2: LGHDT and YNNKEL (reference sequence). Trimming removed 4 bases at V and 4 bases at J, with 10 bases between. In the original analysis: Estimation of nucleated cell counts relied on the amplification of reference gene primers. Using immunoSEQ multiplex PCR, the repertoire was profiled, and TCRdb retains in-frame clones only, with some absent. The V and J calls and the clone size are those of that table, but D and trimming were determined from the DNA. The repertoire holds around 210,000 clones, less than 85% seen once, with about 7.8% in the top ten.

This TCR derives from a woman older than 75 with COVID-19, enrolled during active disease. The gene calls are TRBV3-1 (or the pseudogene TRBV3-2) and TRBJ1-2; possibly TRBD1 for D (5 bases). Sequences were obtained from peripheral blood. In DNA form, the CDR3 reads TGTGCCAGCAGCCCAGACAGACTCTATGGCTACACCTTC. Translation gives CASSPDRLYGYTF.